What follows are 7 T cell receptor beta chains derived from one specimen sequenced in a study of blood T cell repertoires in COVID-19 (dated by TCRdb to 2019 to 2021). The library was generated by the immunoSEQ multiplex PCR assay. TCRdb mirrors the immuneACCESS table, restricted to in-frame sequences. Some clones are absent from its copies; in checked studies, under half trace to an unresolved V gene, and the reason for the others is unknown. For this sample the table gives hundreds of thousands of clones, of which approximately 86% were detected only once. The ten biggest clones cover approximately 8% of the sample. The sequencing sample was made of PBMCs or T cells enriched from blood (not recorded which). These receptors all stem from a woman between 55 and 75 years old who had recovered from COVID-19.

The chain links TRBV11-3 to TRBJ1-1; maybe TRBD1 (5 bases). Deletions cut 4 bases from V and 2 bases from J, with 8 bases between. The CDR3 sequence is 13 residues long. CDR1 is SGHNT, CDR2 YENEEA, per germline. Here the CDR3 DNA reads TGTGCCAGCAGCTGGGGCCTCAACACTGAAGCTTTCTTT. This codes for CASSWGLNTEAFF.

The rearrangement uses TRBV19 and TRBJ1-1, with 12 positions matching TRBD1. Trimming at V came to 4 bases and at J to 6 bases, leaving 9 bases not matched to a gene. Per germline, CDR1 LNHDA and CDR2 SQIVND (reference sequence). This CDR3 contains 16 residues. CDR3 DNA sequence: TGTGCCAGTAGTAAGGGGGGACAGGGGGCACGAGCTGAAGCTTTCTTT. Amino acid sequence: CASSKGGQGARAEAFF.

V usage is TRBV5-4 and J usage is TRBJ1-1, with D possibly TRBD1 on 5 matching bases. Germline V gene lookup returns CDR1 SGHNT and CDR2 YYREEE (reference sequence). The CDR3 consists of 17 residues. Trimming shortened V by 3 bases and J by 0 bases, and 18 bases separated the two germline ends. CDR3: CASSSGGGGSMNTEAFF. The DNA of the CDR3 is TGTGCCAGCAGCTCGGGCGGCGGGGGGTCCATGAACACTGAAGCTTTCTTT.

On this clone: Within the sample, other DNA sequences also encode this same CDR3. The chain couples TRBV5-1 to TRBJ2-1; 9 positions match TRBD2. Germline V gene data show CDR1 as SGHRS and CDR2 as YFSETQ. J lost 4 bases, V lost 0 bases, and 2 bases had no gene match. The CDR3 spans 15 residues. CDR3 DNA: TGCGCCAGCAGCTTGGGACTAGCGGTATACAATGAGCAGTTCTTC. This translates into CASSLGLAVYNEQFF.

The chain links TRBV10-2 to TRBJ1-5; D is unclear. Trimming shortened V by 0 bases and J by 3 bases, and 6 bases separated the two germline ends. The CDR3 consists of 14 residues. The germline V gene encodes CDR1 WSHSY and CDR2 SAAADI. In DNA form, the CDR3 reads TGCGCCAGCAGTGAGTCGACAATCAATCAGCCCCAGCATTTT. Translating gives CASSESTINQPQHF.

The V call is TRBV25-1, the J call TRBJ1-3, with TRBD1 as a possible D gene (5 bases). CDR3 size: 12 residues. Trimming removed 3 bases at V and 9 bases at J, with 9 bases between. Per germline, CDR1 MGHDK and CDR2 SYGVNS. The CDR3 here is CASSEGLATIYF. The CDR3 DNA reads TGTGCCAGCAGTGAGGGGCTTGCCACCATATATTTT.

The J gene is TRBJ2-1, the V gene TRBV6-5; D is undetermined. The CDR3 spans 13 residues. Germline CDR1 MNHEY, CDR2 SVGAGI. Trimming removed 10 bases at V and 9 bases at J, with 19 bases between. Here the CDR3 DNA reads TGTGCCATTGTAGAGTCCCCGCGAGGTGAGCAGTTCTTC. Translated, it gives CAIVESPRGEQFF.